The clone carrying this TCR beta chain was seen repeatedly, ten times or more. What it binds is not known. This specimen belongs to a study of CD8 T cells in ankylosing spondylitis. A quantitative 5'-RACE method, one with molecular barcodes, was used to make TCR beta libraries. TCRdb itself ran the 5' RACE reads through MiXCR, one entry per CDR3 protein. The data hold a few hundred thousand distinct CDR3 sequences, with 6% to 8% observed a single time. The V segment lost 0 bases and the J segment 4 bases; nucleotides outside the gene matches: 15. There are 18 residues in the CDR3. CDR1 is DFQATT, CDR2 SNEGSKA, per germline (reference sequence). Study findings and constraints: Within matched ankylosing spondylitis synovial fluid, disease-linked clones were reportedly significantly enriched. Earlier reports found some motif variants in synovial fluid and blood in reactive arthritis. Disease-linked clones were CD8+ and relatively rare in peripheral blood. A TCR beta motif of several highly homologous variants appeared characteristic of ankylosing spondylitis blood.

Sequencing was done on a sample of blood, either unsorted or a sorted T cell fraction (not recorded which). This clonotype was sampled from a male donor with ankylosing spondylitis. The V call is TRBV20-1, the J call TRBJ2-3; 8 bases align to TRBD1. As DNA, the CDR3 is TGCAGTGCTAGAGATTCGGTCGAGGGCAGGGGGCATCCAGATACGCAGTATTTT. Amino acid sequence: CSARDSVEGRGHPDTQYF.